A selection of T cell receptor beta chains follows, all from one sample in a study of shared clonotypes between healthy human individuals. Generated by immunoSEQ multiplex PCR, the TCRdb table keeps only in-frame clones and is missing some. The sample holds about 590,000 clones; just under 97% are singletons and the top ten take roughly 0.1%. Sequencing was carried out using naive CD8+ T cells sorted from blood. The origin of the receptors is a woman younger than 45 in good health. Each CDR3 is given with its conserved first and last residue. D genes are given only for firm matches. Not every row has a clone size; where given, it reads once, few, many or a size class.

v_call: TRBV11-2; clone_size: NA; j_call: TRBJ2-1; d_call: TRBD2; cdr3_nt: TGTGCCAGCAGCTCTCAGGGACTAGCGGGAATCTACAATGAGCAGTTCTTC; cdr3_aa: CASSSQGLAGIYNEQFF
v_call: TRBV28; clone_size: NA; j_call: TRBJ2-7; d_call: NA; cdr3_nt: TGTGCCAGCACCCCGGAGGGAGTTTTTAGTCCCTACGAGCAGTACTTC; cdr3_aa: CASTPEGVFSPYEQYF
v_call: TRBV4-1; clone_size: NA; j_call: TRBJ1-4; d_call: NA; cdr3_nt: TGCGCCAGCAGCCAATTGCCCCTAACTAATGAAAAACTGTTTTTT; cdr3_aa: CASSQLPLTNEKLFF
v_call: TRBV21-1; clone_size: NA; j_call: TRBJ2-7; d_call: NA; cdr3_nt: TGTGCCAGCAGCGCCCGGACTAGCGGCTCCTACGAGCAGTACTTC; cdr3_aa: CASSARTSGSYEQYF
v_call: TRBV7-9; clone_size: NA; j_call: TRBJ1-1; d_call: NA; cdr3_nt: TGTGCCAGCAAAGGGAACACTGAAGCTTTCTTT; cdr3_aa: CASKGNTEAFF
v_call: TRBV4-2; clone_size: NA; j_call: TRBJ2-7; d_call: TRBD2; cdr3_nt: TGTGCCAGCAGCCCCGGACTAGCGGGAACCTACGAGCAGTACTTC; cdr3_aa: CASSPGLAGTYEQYF
v_call: TRBV11-2; clone_size: NA; j_call: TRBJ2-7; d_call: NA; cdr3_nt: TGTGCCAGCAGCCCACGACAGGCCTACGAGCAGTACTTC; cdr3_aa: CASSPRQAYEQYF
v_call: TRBV4-1; clone_size: NA; j_call: TRBJ2-7; d_call: TRBD1; cdr3_nt: TGCGCCAGCAGCCAACCCCGGGACAGGGGCTACGAGCAGTACTTC; cdr3_aa: CASSQPRDRGYEQYF
v_call: TRBV7-9; clone_size: NA; j_call: TRBJ2-2; d_call: NA; cdr3_nt: TGTGCCAGCAGCTTGGGCGGTAACACCGGGGAGCTGTTTTTT; cdr3_aa: CASSLGGNTGELFF
v_call: TRBV29-1; clone_size: NA; j_call: TRBJ1-1; d_call: NA; cdr3_nt: TGCAGCGTTGCCCATGGGACTGAAGCTTTCTTT; cdr3_aa: CSVAHGTEAFF
v_call: TRBV15; clone_size: NA; j_call: TRBJ2-3; d_call: NA; cdr3_nt: TGTGCCACCGGCAGAGATGGGGGAAATACGCAGTATTTT; cdr3_aa: CATGRDGGNTQYF
v_call: TRBV27; clone_size: NA; j_call: TRBJ2-7; d_call: NA; cdr3_nt: TGTGCCAGCAGTTCCAGGTTTGACGAGCAGTACTTC; cdr3_aa: CASSSRFDEQYF
v_call: TRBV14; clone_size: NA; j_call: TRBJ1-2; d_call: NA; cdr3_nt: TGTGCCAGCAGCCAAATAGAGGGAATTTATGGCTACACCTTC; cdr3_aa: CASSQIEGIYGYTF
v_call: TRBV5-4; clone_size: NA; j_call: TRBJ1-1; d_call: NA; cdr3_nt: TGTGCCAGCAGCCTCGACGGGGGAGGTGAAGCTTTCTTT; cdr3_aa: CASSLDGGGEAFF
v_call: TRBV5-1; clone_size: once; j_call: TRBJ1-3; d_call: NA; cdr3_nt: TGCGCCAGCAGCTTGGAGTCGTGGGCGCTTGGAAACACCATATATTTT; cdr3_aa: CASSLESWALGNTIYF
v_call: TRBV4-2; clone_size: NA; j_call: TRBJ2-1; d_call: NA; cdr3_nt: TGTGCCAGCAGCCCTCTGGGGTCGGATGAGCAGTTCTTC; cdr3_aa: CASSPLGSDEQFF
v_call: TRBV10-3; clone_size: NA; j_call: TRBJ1-1; d_call: NA; cdr3_nt: TGTGCCATCAGTGAGTGGTCTGAGAACACTGAAGCTTTCTTT; cdr3_aa: CAISEWSENTEAFF
v_call: TRBV29-1; clone_size: NA; j_call: TRBJ1-1; d_call: NA; cdr3_nt: TGCAGCGTTGAACGGAGGAACCTGAACACTGAAGCTTTCTTT; cdr3_aa: CSVERRNLNTEAFF
v_call: TRBV11-2; clone_size: NA; j_call: TRBJ2-7; d_call: TRBD2; cdr3_nt: TGTGCCAGCAGCTTAGTCGCCCTAGCGGGGCCCCTCTACGAGCAGTACTTC; cdr3_aa: CASSLVALAGPLYEQYF
v_call: TRBV27; clone_size: NA; j_call: TRBJ2-6; d_call: NA; cdr3_nt: TGTGCCAGCAGTTTCGGAACTGGGGCCAACGTCCTGACTTTC; cdr3_aa: CASSFGTGANVLTF
v_call: TRBV2; clone_size: NA; j_call: TRBJ2-3; d_call: NA; cdr3_nt: TGTGCCAGCAGCCCAGACGGGAGCACAGATACGCAGTATTTT; cdr3_aa: CASSPDGSTDTQYF
v_call: TRBV7-2; clone_size: once; j_call: TRBJ2-7; d_call: TRBD1; cdr3_nt: TGTGCCAGCAGCTTTACTATTGGGACAGGGTACGAGCAGTACTTC; cdr3_aa: CASSFTIGTGYEQYF
v_call: TRBV4-1; clone_size: NA; j_call: TRBJ2-7; d_call: NA; cdr3_nt: TGCGCCAGCAGCCAAGATGGCAGGGGCTACGAGCAGTACTTC; cdr3_aa: CASSQDGRGYEQYF
v_call: TRBV27; clone_size: NA; j_call: TRBJ2-3; d_call: TRBD2; cdr3_nt: TGTGCCAGCAACTCCGGGAGGGCCTTGAATACGCAGTATTTT; cdr3_aa: CASNSGRALNTQYF
v_call: TRBV7-9; clone_size: NA; j_call: TRBJ1-3; d_call: NA; cdr3_nt: TGTGCCAGCAGCGGGGACACGGACTCTGGAAACACCATATATTTT; cdr3_aa: CASSGDTDSGNTIYF
v_call: TRBV28; clone_size: NA; j_call: TRBJ2-7; d_call: TRBD1; cdr3_nt: TGTGCCAGCACTACAGGGGACTACGAGCAGTACTTC; cdr3_aa: CASTTGDYEQYF
v_call: TRBV29-1; clone_size: NA; j_call: TRBJ2-1; d_call: NA; cdr3_nt: TGCAGCGTTGAAGATCTTCCGGGGGAGCCCTACAATGAGCAGTTCTTC; cdr3_aa: CSVEDLPGEPYNEQFF
v_call: TRBV27; clone_size: NA; j_call: TRBJ1-5; d_call: NA; cdr3_nt: TGTGCCAGCAGCCCCGGGGGGGCCGGTCAGCCCCAGCATTTT; cdr3_aa: CASSPGGAGQPQHF
v_call: TRBV9; clone_size: NA; j_call: TRBJ1-6; d_call: NA; cdr3_nt: TGTGCCAGCAGCCCGCAGCCGGGCTTACAAAATTCACCCCTCCACTTT; cdr3_aa: CASSPQPGLQNSPLHF
v_call: TRBV27; clone_size: NA; j_call: TRBJ2-3; d_call: NA; cdr3_nt: TGTGCCAGCAGTCCCCGACAGTCCCGCGGTTATACAGATACGCAGTATTTT; cdr3_aa: CASSPRQSRGYTDTQYF
v_call: TRBV15; clone_size: NA; j_call: TRBJ1-1; d_call: NA; cdr3_nt: TGTGCCACCAGCAGAGGCGGGGCCACCACCCCCACTGAAGCTTTCTTT; cdr3_aa: CATSRGGATTPTEAFF
v_call: TRBV4-1; clone_size: NA; j_call: TRBJ2-7; d_call: NA; cdr3_nt: TGCGCCAGCAGCCAAGAACTTACTAGTTTGCGCGAGCAGTACTTC; cdr3_aa: CASSQELTSLREQYF
v_call: TRBV7-9; clone_size: NA; j_call: TRBJ2-1; d_call: NA; cdr3_nt: TGTGCCAGCAGCTCCTCCATGGCGAGTAATGAGCAGTTCTTC; cdr3_aa: CASSSSMASNEQFF
v_call: TRBV2; clone_size: NA; j_call: TRBJ2-7; d_call: TRBD1; cdr3_nt: TGTGCCAGCATCAATGATTTAGGGACAGGCGACTACGAGCAGTACTTC; cdr3_aa: CASINDLGTGDYEQYF
v_call: TRBV6-5; clone_size: NA; j_call: TRBJ2-2; d_call: NA; cdr3_nt: TGTGCCAGCATCAAGGCGAACACCGGGGAGCTGTTTTTT; cdr3_aa: CASIKANTGELFF
v_call: TRBV7-6; clone_size: NA; j_call: TRBJ1-1; d_call: NA; cdr3_nt: TGTGCCAGCATCGCAGACAGTTCTGAAGCTTTCTTT; cdr3_aa: CASIADSSEAFF
v_call: TRBV28; clone_size: once; j_call: TRBJ2-3; d_call: NA; cdr3_nt: TGTGCCAGCAGTTTAATCGGGCACCACACAGATACGCAGTATTTT; cdr3_aa: CASSLIGHHTDTQYF
v_call: TRBV29-1; clone_size: NA; j_call: TRBJ2-7; d_call: NA; cdr3_nt: TGCAGCGTTGATCGTCAGGGTAGCTACGAGCAGTACTTC; cdr3_aa: CSVDRQGSYEQYF
v_call: TRBV4-1; clone_size: NA; j_call: TRBJ2-3; d_call: TRBD2; cdr3_nt: TGCGCCAGCAGCCAAGGACTAGCGGGTAGCACAGATACGCAGTATTTT; cdr3_aa: CASSQGLAGSTDTQYF
v_call: TRBV27; clone_size: NA; j_call: TRBJ2-7; d_call: TRBD2; cdr3_nt: TGTGCCAGCAGTCCCGAGACTAGCGGGATCTACGAGCAGTACTTC; cdr3_aa: CASSPETSGIYEQYF
v_call: TRBV6-5; clone_size: NA; j_call: TRBJ2-2; d_call: NA; cdr3_nt: TGTGCCAGCAGTTACGGGGGGGAGCTGTTTTTT; cdr3_aa: CASSYGGELFF